The clone carrying this T cell receptor (beta chain) showed up just a few times. Its antigen is undetermined. The same CDR3 is also encoded by other DNA sequences in this sample. This sample is drawn from a study of beta chain features in type 1 diabetes. The CDR3 loop spans 11 amino acids. Per the germline V gene, CDR1 is GTSNPN and CDR2 is SVGIG (reference sequence). Expressed TCRB transcripts were sequenced after all isolated RNA was converted to cDNA. Generated by immunoSEQ multiplex PCR, the TCRdb table keeps only in-frame clones and is missing some. The repertoire holds around 330,000 clones, with 11% as singletons. Blood was collected once per donor into heparin, averaging about 100 mL. Study-level results: Comparison showed that naive, central memory and Treg TCRB repertoires appeared more similar among patients than among healthy donors. Patients with type 1 diabetes carried fewer insertions and had more deletions at their VDJ junctions.

V gene TRBV30 combines with J gene TRBJ2-7; perhaps TRBD2 as D (6 bases). The sequence was collected from a woman younger than 45 in good health. Sequencing was carried out using naive CD4+ T cells from blood. CDR3 nucleotide sequence: TGTGCTTGCGCGGGGTCCTACGAGCAGTACTTC. This gives the protein CACAGSYEQYF.